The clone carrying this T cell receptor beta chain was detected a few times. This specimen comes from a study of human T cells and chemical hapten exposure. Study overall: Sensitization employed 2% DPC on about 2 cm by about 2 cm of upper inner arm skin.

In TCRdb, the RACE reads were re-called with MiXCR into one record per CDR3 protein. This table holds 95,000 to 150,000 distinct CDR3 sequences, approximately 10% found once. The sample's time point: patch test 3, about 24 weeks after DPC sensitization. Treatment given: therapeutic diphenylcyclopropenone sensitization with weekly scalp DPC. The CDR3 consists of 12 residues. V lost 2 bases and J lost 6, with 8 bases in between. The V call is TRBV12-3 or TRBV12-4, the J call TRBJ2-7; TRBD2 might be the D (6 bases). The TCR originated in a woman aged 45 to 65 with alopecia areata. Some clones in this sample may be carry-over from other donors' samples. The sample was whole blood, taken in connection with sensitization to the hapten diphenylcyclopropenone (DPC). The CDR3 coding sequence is TGTGCCAGCAGTTTAATGGGGGGCGAGCAGTACTTC. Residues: CASSLMGGEQYF.